The entry that follows covers one TCR beta chain sequence. Antigen specificity is unknown. Every donor, a Caucasian adult, lived in Nashville, Tennessee. This specimen comes from a study of shared clonotypes between healthy human individuals. Study results and caveats: Naive subsets tended to show greater estimated richness than memory subsets.

CDR1 MNHEY and CDR2 SVGAGI come from the germline V gene. Trimming removed 6 bases at V and 3 bases at J, with 9 bases between. The CDR3 spans 13 residues. Measured with immunoSEQ multiplex PCR; TCRdb has only the in-frame clones, and not every one. The sample holds around 700,000 clones, around four fifths seen once. The sample comprised memory CD4+ T cells sorted from blood. Subset of the sample: CD45RA-negative fraction. J is TRBJ1-3 and V is TRBV6-5, with D unclear. The receptor comes from a young woman in good health. DNA of the CDR3: TGTGCCAGCAGCCTAGTTGGTGGAAACACCATATATTTT. Amino acids: CASSLVGGNTIYF.